The sequence of this TCR beta chain was determined in a study of T cells expressing NK-cell markers. Germline V gene data show CDR1 as MNHEY and CDR2 as SVGAGI. The CDR3 loop spans 13 amino acids. TCRdb reprocessed the 5' RACE reads and keeps a single row for each CDR3 protein, giving no DNA. The specimen's table records approximately 380,000 distinct CDR3 sequences. The material sequenced was blood T cells: a sorted CD56 or NKG2C T cell subset, CD4+ or CD8+ T cells, or bulk PBMC T cells (not recorded which). The chain combines TRBV6-5 with TRBJ2-1. The receptor was derived from a man aged 18-75 years in good health. The CDR3 reads CASSYGLTYEQFF.